The 2 T cell receptor beta chains in this list originate from one sample, sequenced in a study of T cell responses to AZD1222 COVID-19 vaccine. TCRdb's copy holds only in-frame clones and misses some; the assay was immunoSEQ multiplex PCR. This sample has about 100,000 clones; about 87% occur once, and the top ten carry about 1.7%. The sample here was peripheral blood, taken on day 0 of AZD1222 vaccination. The source of these receptors is an adult in good health.

This clone was found once. The chain couples TRBV29-1 to TRBJ2-1; D may be TRBD2 (6 bases). This CDR3 comprises 11 residues. The V end was cut by 6 bases, the J end by 8 bases, with 11 bases between. Looked up from germline, CDR1 is SQVTM and CDR2 is ANQGSEA. CDR3 in DNA: TGCAGCGTGGAGAGCGGGTATGAGCAGTTCTTC. Its translation is CSVESGYEQFF.

The table lists this clone with a count of one. This chain connects TRBV7-8 to TRBJ2-2; D is undetermined. The ends were cut back, 1 base at V and 6 bases at J, with 6 bases in the middle. CDR3 length: 13 amino acids. The germline V gene has CDR1 SGHVS and CDR2 FQNEAQ. DNA of the CDR3: TGTGCCAGCAGCTTAGTCCGGGCCGGGGAGCTGTTTTTT. It yields the protein CASSLVRAGELFF.